These T cell receptor beta chains were read from a single sample in a study of PD-1 blockade in classical Hodgkin lymphoma. The method was immunoSEQ multiplex PCR; TCRdb's version includes in-frame clones alone and lacks a portion of them. This table holds 50,000 to 65,000 clones, 70% to 90% found once. This specimen consisted of peripheral blood mononuclear cells (PBMCs), obtained before the fourth cycle of nivolumab. These receptors all stem from a human donor with classical Hodgkin lymphoma. Each CDR3 is given with its conserved first and last residue. D genes are given only for firm matches. Clone sizes are given selectively: once, few, many, or a class where the clone is expanded.

abundance: -; d_gene: TRBD2; v_gene: TRBV5-5; j_gene: TRBJ2-3; len: 15; CDR3aa: CASTKLAGLTDTQYF; CDR3nt: TGTGCCAGCACCAAACTAGCGGGGTTGACAGATACGCAGTATTTT
abundance: few; d_gene: TRBD1; v_gene: TRBV5-5; j_gene: TRBJ1-2; len: 14; CDR3aa: CASSLQGGAYGYTF; CDR3nt: TGTGCCAGCAGCCTTCAGGGGGGAGCCTATGGCTACACCTTC
abundance: -; d_gene: -; v_gene: TRBV5-5; j_gene: TRBJ2-3; len: 14; CDR3aa: CASSGDSATDTQYF; CDR3nt: TGTGCCAGCAGTGGGGACTCTGCCACAGATACGCAGTATTTT
abundance: -; d_gene: TRBD1; v_gene: TRBV5-1; j_gene: TRBJ1-2; len: 18; CDR3aa: CASLIQGNLGTRGGRYTF; CDR3nt: TGCGCCAGCCTCATCCAGGGTAACCTCGGGACCAGGGGGGGGCGCTACACCTTC
abundance: -; d_gene: -; v_gene: TRBV19; j_gene: TRBJ1-2; len: 15; CDR3aa: CASSNDLGANYGYTF; CDR3nt: TGTGCCAGTAGCAACGACTTGGGAGCTAACTATGGCTACACCTTC
abundance: once; d_gene: TRBD2; v_gene: TRBV6-6; j_gene: TRBJ2-1; len: 14; CDR3aa: CATALSGGYNEQFF; CDR3nt: TGTGCCACCGCTCTAAGCGGGGGGTACAATGAGCAGTTCTTC
abundance: -; d_gene: -; v_gene: TRBV5-4; j_gene: TRBJ1-2; len: 18; CDR3aa: CASSPTPTRGSSNYGYTF; CDR3nt: TGTGCCAGCAGCCCCACCCCGACCAGGGGAAGTAGTAACTATGGCTACACCTTC
abundance: -; d_gene: TRBD1; v_gene: TRBV6-6; j_gene: TRBJ2-2; len: 15; CDR3aa: CASSYGQVNTGELFF; CDR3nt: TGTGCCAGCAGTTACGGACAGGTGAACACCGGGGAGCTGTTTTTT
abundance: once; d_gene: TRBD2; v_gene: TRBV4-1; j_gene: TRBJ2-7; len: 16; CDR3aa: CASSQKLAGGPDEQYF; CDR3nt: TGCGCCAGCAGCCAAAAACTAGCGGGGGGGCCGGACGAGCAGTACTTC
abundance: -; d_gene: -; v_gene: TRBV10-3; j_gene: TRBJ1-4; len: 14; CDR3aa: CAISEREGHEKLFF; CDR3nt: TGTGCCATCAGTGAGAGGGAGGGTCATGAAAAACTGTTTTTT
abundance: -; d_gene: TRBD1; v_gene: TRBV5-1; j_gene: TRBJ2-5; len: 14; CDR3aa: CASSFDRGSKTQYF; CDR3nt: TGCGCCAGCAGCTTCGACAGGGGGTCGAAGACCCAGTACTTC
abundance: -; d_gene: TRBD1; v_gene: TRBV19; j_gene: TRBJ1-1; len: 14; CDR3aa: CASSIGLTGAEAFF; CDR3nt: TGTGCCAGTAGTATAGGTTTGACAGGGGCTGAAGCTTTCTTT
abundance: -; d_gene: -; v_gene: TRBV5-4; j_gene: TRBJ1-1; len: 14; CDR3aa: CASSFRQTSPEAFF; CDR3nt: TGTGCCAGCAGCTTTCGACAGACAAGCCCTGAAGCTTTCTTT
abundance: -; d_gene: TRBD1; v_gene: TRBV5-1; j_gene: TRBJ1-1; len: 14; CDR3aa: CASSGGTGGTEAFF; CDR3nt: TGCGCCAGCAGCGGCGGGACAGGGGGGACTGAAGCTTTCTTT
abundance: -; d_gene: -; v_gene: TRBV5-1; j_gene: TRBJ1-3; len: 14; CDR3aa: CASQNGAGGNTIYF; CDR3nt: TGCGCCAGCCAAAACGGGGCAGGTGGAAACACCATATATTTT
abundance: -; d_gene: TRBD1; v_gene: TRBV7-9; j_gene: TRBJ1-6; len: 15; CDR3aa: CASSHRQGPNSPLHF; CDR3nt: TGTGCCAGCAGCCACAGACAGGGGCCTAATTCACCCCTCCACTTT
abundance: -; d_gene: -; v_gene: TRBV5-1; j_gene: TRBJ1-5; len: 15; CDR3aa: CASSPEGGLGQPQHF; CDR3nt: TGCGCCAGCAGCCCCGAAGGGGGGCTCGGGCAGCCCCAGCATTTT
abundance: -; d_gene: TRBD1; v_gene: TRBV7-9; j_gene: TRBJ2-5; len: 13; CDR3aa: CASSLTGEETQYF; CDR3nt: TGTGCCAGCAGCCTGACAGGGGAAGAGACCCAGTACTTC
abundance: -; d_gene: -; v_gene: TRBV5-1; j_gene: TRBJ1-3; len: 16; CDR3aa: CASSSAARQGGNTIYF; CDR3nt: TGCGCCAGCAGCTCAGCCGCGCGGCAGGGCGGAAACACCATATATTTT
abundance: -; d_gene: -; v_gene: TRBV12-5; j_gene: TRBJ2-7; len: 13; CDR3aa: CASGLVGVYEQYF; CDR3nt: TGTGCTAGTGGTTTGGTCGGGGTTTACGAGCAGTACTTC
abundance: -; d_gene: -; v_gene: TRBV6-5; j_gene: TRBJ1-3; len: 15; CDR3aa: CASQTDRRSGNTIYF; CDR3nt: TGTGCCAGCCAAACCGACAGGAGATCTGGAAACACCATATATTTT
abundance: -; d_gene: TRBD1; v_gene: TRBV6-5; j_gene: TRBJ1-6; len: 13; CDR3aa: CASSYRTGEALHF; CDR3nt: TGTGCCAGCAGTTATAGGACAGGGGAGGCCCTCCACTTT
abundance: few; d_gene: -; v_gene: TRBV30; j_gene: TRBJ1-1; len: 13; CDR3aa: CAWSRQQNTEAFF; CDR3nt: TGTGCCTGGAGTCGACAGCAGAACACTGAAGCTTTCTTT
abundance: -; d_gene: -; v_gene: TRBV30; j_gene: TRBJ2-7; len: 14; CDR3aa: CAWSVVLRGYEQYF; CDR3nt: TGTGCCTGGAGTGTCGTCCTACGTGGCTACGAGCAGTACTTC
abundance: -; d_gene: -; v_gene: TRBV6-5; j_gene: TRBJ1-1; len: 14; CDR3aa: CASSPFPLNTEAFF; CDR3nt: TGTGCCAGCAGCCCCTTCCCCCTGAACACTGAAGCTTTCTTT
abundance: -; d_gene: -; v_gene: TRBV5-1; j_gene: TRBJ2-3; len: 15; CDR3aa: CASSLVALGPDTQYF; CDR3nt: TGCGCCAGCAGCTTGGTGGCTTTGGGGCCAGATACGCAGTATTTT
abundance: few; d_gene: -; v_gene: TRBV7-9; j_gene: TRBJ1-1; len: 14; CDR3aa: CASSPDRSGTEAFF; CDR3nt: TGTGCCAGCAGCCCGGACCGAAGCGGCACTGAAGCTTTCTTT
abundance: -; d_gene: -; v_gene: TRBV7-2; j_gene: TRBJ1-2; len: 14; CDR3aa: CASSFIETNYGYTF; CDR3nt: TGTGCCAGCAGCTTTATTGAGACTAACTATGGCTACACCTTC
abundance: -; d_gene: TRBD1; v_gene: TRBV9; j_gene: TRBJ2-7; len: 14; CDR3aa: CASSPGTASYEQYF; CDR3nt: TGTGCCAGCAGCCCCGGGACAGCATCCTACGAGCAGTACTTC
abundance: -; d_gene: -; v_gene: TRBV10-3; j_gene: TRBJ1-1; len: 16; CDR3aa: CAISGPPGGLNTEAFF; CDR3nt: TGTGCCATCAGTGGACCACCGGGGGGTTTGAACACTGAAGCTTTCTTT
abundance: -; d_gene: -; v_gene: TRBV7-9; j_gene: TRBJ1-2; len: 13; CDR3aa: CASSLGQSAGYTF; CDR3nt: TGTGCCAGCAGCTTAGGCCAGAGTGCGGGCTACACCTTC
abundance: -; d_gene: -; v_gene: TRBV28; j_gene: TRBJ1-2; len: 16; CDR3aa: CASSQFVGWGGYGYTF; CDR3nt: TGTGCCAGCAGCCAGTTCGTAGGGTGGGGTGGCTATGGCTACACCTTC
abundance: -; d_gene: -; v_gene: TRBV10-2; j_gene: TRBJ2-2; len: 15; CDR3aa: CASSEAPSNTGELFF; CDR3nt: TGCGCCAGCAGTGAGGCTCCTTCGAACACCGGGGAGCTGTTTTTT
abundance: few; d_gene: -; v_gene: TRBV28; j_gene: TRBJ1-2; len: 16; CDR3aa: CASSQTPTGIPDGYTF; CDR3nt: TGTGCCAGCAGCCAGACTCCAACAGGGATTCCTGATGGCTACACCTTC
abundance: -; d_gene: -; v_gene: TRBV7-9; j_gene: TRBJ2-3; len: 14; CDR3aa: CASSFTVGTDTQYF; CDR3nt: TGTGCCAGCAGCTTTACAGTTGGCACAGATACGCAGTATTTT
abundance: -; d_gene: TRBD1; v_gene: TRBV5-1; j_gene: TRBJ2-5; len: 14; CDR3aa: CASSHDRGRETQYF; CDR3nt: TGCGCCAGCAGCCACGACAGGGGGCGGGAGACCCAGTACTTC
abundance: -; d_gene: -; v_gene: TRBV6-1; j_gene: TRBJ1-2; len: 15; CDR3aa: CASSDRAEGYYGYTF; CDR3nt: TGTGCCAGCAGTGATCGGGCCGAGGGATACTATGGCTACACCTTC
abundance: -; d_gene: -; v_gene: TRBV7-9; j_gene: TRBJ2-7; len: 14; CDR3aa: CASSPRDISYEQYF; CDR3nt: TGTGCCAGCAGCCCGCGGGACATCTCCTACGAGCAGTACTTC
abundance: -; d_gene: TRBD1; v_gene: TRBV6-6; j_gene: TRBJ1-1; len: 15; CDR3aa: CASSSPDRGKSEAFF; CDR3nt: TGTGCCAGCAGTTCCCCGGACAGGGGTAAGTCTGAAGCTTTCTTT
abundance: -; d_gene: -; v_gene: TRBV5-4; j_gene: TRBJ1-6; len: 16; CDR3aa: CASSLATGKVGSPLHF; CDR3nt: TGTGCCAGCAGCTTGGCCACTGGGAAGGTCGGGTCACCCCTCCACTTT
abundance: -; d_gene: -; v_gene: TRBV5-1; j_gene: TRBJ2-1; len: 12; CDR3aa: CASSSPGTLPFF; CDR3nt: TGCGCCAGCAGCTCACCCGGGACACTCCCGTTCTTC
abundance: -; d_gene: TRBD1; v_gene: TRBV14; j_gene: TRBJ1-4; len: 15; CDR3aa: CASSQGGRGVEKLFF; CDR3nt: TGTGCCAGCAGCCAAGGAGGCAGGGGGGTTGAAAAACTGTTTTTT
abundance: once; d_gene: -; v_gene: TRBV27; j_gene: TRBJ2-3; len: 15; CDR3aa: CASSPNRVRTDTQYF; CDR3nt: TGTGCCAGCAGTCCCAATAGAGTTCGCACAGATACGCAGTATTTT